Below, 9 T cell receptor beta chains from the same sample are listed, as sequenced in a study of control samples from healthy donors and cancer patients. Data came from immunoSEQ multiplex PCR; TCRdb stores just in-frame clones and leaves some out. This sample has approximately 92,000 clones, with 93% found just once. Sequencing input: blood. The receptors derive from a woman aged 30 to 39 in good health.

The V gene is TRBV5-1, the J gene TRBJ2-2, with a weak D call TRBD2 (5 bases). This CDR3 has 15 residues. Germline V gene lookup returns CDR1 SGHRS and CDR2 YFSETQ. The germline V and J ends were trimmed by 4 bases and 4 bases, with 14 bases remaining between them. The CDR3 is CASSLIGEGTGELFF. The CDR3 region has the DNA TGCGCCAGCAGCCTAATAGGAGAGGGCACCGGGGAGCTGTTTTTT.

V is TRBV7-9 and J is TRBJ1-2; TRBD1 aligns across 7 bases. V gave up 5 bases and J gave up 6 bases; unmatched junction bases: 9. CDR3 length equals 14 residues. The germline V gene has CDR1 SEHNR and CDR2 FQNEAQ (reference sequence). CDR3 amino acids: CASSKNDRVNGYTF. CDR3 DNA sequence: TGTGCCAGCAGCAAAAACGACAGGGTCAATGGCTACACCTTC.

The rearrangement joins TRBV5-5 to TRBJ1-1; D gene unclear. V was trimmed by 3 bases and J by 3 bases, leaving 15 bases between them. Germline V gene lookup returns CDR1 SGHKS and CDR2 YYEKEE (reference sequence). The CDR3 extends over 15 amino acids. The CDR3 loop reads CASSSGSRGHTEAFF. CDR3 sequence (DNA): TGTGCCAGCAGCTCTGGTTCCCGAGGGCACACTGAAGCTTTCTTT. Based on the CDR3 plus reference TRBV5-5 and TRBJ1-1, the full variable domain is DAGVTQSPTHLIKTRGQQVTLRCSPISGHKSVSWYQQVLGQGPQFIFQYYEKEERGRGNFPDRFSARQFPNYSSELNVNALLLGDSALYLCASSSGSRGHTEAFFGQGTRLTVV.

The chain employs TRBV30 and TRBJ1-5; D gene ambiguous. The CDR3 sequence is 11 residues long. V was pared by 5 bases and J by 4 bases, with 6 bases between. The V gene's germline CDR1 is GTSNPN and CDR2 SVGIG (reference sequence). CDR3 amino acids: CAWGSNQPQHF. The CDR3 DNA is TGTGCCTGGGGGTCGAATCAGCCCCAGCATTTT.

V and J are TRBV10-3 and TRBJ1-1, with TRBD1 matching 7 bases. V lost 4 bases and J lost 1; bases outside the gene matches: 3. Germline V lookup: CDR1 ENHRY, CDR2 SYGVKD. The CDR3 sequence is 14 residues long. The CDR3, as DNA: TGTGCCATCAGTGTAGGGACAGAGAACACTGAAGCTTTCTTT. Its translation is CAISVGTENTEAFF.

This clone has a handful of counts. The chain uses TRBV4-2 and TRBJ2-1; TRBD2 matches at 10 bases. This CDR3 has 16 amino acids. Germline trimming cut 3 bases from V and 7 bases from J; bases unmatched to any gene: 9. The V gene's germline CDR1 is LGHNA and CDR2 YNFKEQ. DNA of the CDR3: TGTGCCAGCAGCCAGGGTCTAGCGGGAGAGGGTAATGAGCAGTTCTTC. Its translation: CASSQGLAGEGNEQFF.

The V and J genes are TRBV6-1 and TRBJ2-3; no clear D gene. V lost 2 bases, J lost 4 bases, and 10 bases lay in between. CDR3 length: 14 amino acids. Germline assignment: CDR1 MNHNS and CDR2 SASEGT. The CDR3 is CASSELLLADTQYF. CDR3 DNA: TGTGCCAGCAGTGAACTTTTGTTGGCAGATACGCAGTATTTT.

The chain has TRBV6-5 and TRBJ1-1; no clear D gene. The V gene lost 9 bases and the J gene lost 0 bases, with 8 bases spanning the gap. The CDR3 runs to 12 residues. The germline gives CDR1 MNHEY, CDR2 SVGAGI. For the CDR3, the DNA is TGTGCCAGTGCCCTTCTGAACACTGAAGCTTTCTTT. Encoded protein: CASALLNTEAFF.

In its sample, this clone was seen a few times. This chain uses TRBV6-1 with TRBJ1-5; D gene unclear. Trimming removed 2 bases at V and 6 bases at J, with 20 bases between. Per germline, CDR1 MNHNS and CDR2 SASEGT. CDR3 length: 17 residues. CDR3 loop: CASSESRGRWLAQPQHF. In nucleotides, the CDR3 is TGTGCCAGCAGTGAATCTCGAGGGCGCTGGTTAGCTCAGCCCCAGCATTTT.